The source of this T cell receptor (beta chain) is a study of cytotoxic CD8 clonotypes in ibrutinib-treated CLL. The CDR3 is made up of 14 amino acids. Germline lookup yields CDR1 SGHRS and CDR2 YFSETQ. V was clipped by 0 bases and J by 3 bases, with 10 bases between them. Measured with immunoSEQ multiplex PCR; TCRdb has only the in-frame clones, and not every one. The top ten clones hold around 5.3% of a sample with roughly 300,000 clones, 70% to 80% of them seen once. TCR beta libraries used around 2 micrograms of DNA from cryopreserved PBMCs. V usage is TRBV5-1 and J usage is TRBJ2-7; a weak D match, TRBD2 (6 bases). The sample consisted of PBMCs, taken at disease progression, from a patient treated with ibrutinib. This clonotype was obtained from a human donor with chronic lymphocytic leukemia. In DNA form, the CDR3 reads TGCGCCAGCAGCTTGGTTGTGGGAGGCTACGAGCAGTACTTC. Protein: CASSLVVGGYEQYF.